The entry that follows covers one TCR beta chain sequence. Authors' data handling: Amplification from reference gene primers served as the basis for estimated nucleated cell counts. Clones were read by immunoSEQ multiplex PCR, and TCRdb kept only the in-frame ones, dropping some. V, J and clone size are those of that table, while D and trimming were read from the DNA. The data contain 450,000 to 500,000 clones, 80% to 90% of them seen just once; the ten biggest clones take up 3% to 3.5%. These data are taken from a study of blood T cell repertoires in COVID-19. Study as a whole: Sites in the United States, Italy and Spain provided acute and convalescent COVID-19 samples. T cells, B-cell-depleted T cells, or PBMCs supplied cDNA or gDNA.

CDR3 length: 17 residues. Germline trimming cut 1 base from V and 6 bases from J; bases unmatched to any gene: 8. CDR1 is SGHTA and CDR2 is FQGTGA in the germline V gene. This sequence joins TRBV7-3 and TRBJ2-1; TRBD2 agrees at 11 bases. This receptor was obtained from a human donor in a cohort sampled during active COVID-19. The sample taken for sequencing was peripheral blood. The CDR3 sequence: CASSLIPGSGRANEQFF. The DNA of the CDR3 is TGTGCCAGCAGCTTAATTCCTGGTAGCGGGAGGGCCAATGAGCAGTTCTTC.